This T cell receptor beta chain comes out of a study of a mutant IDH1 vaccine in newly diagnosed glioma. Study details: Treated patients comprised 62.5% males and about 38% females, mean age about 40 years. Former treatment meant radiotherapy, temozolomide, or both; the majority had gotten both.

Whole-study results and caveats: Seemingly, top peripheral T cell clonotype changes bore no relation to pseudoprogression.

Data came from immunoSEQ multiplex PCR; TCRdb stores just in-frame clones and leaves some out. The table includes 15,000 or so clones, 80% to 90% detected once. This CDR3 is 12 amino acids long. Looked up from germline, CDR1 is PRHDT and CDR2 is FYEKMQ (reference sequence). V lost 8 bases and J 4 bases, leaving 11 bases between the germline ends. In the case of this clone: Antigen: not known.

Described time point: baseline, week 1 (first vaccination visit). Treatment defined: pre-vaccination baseline after standard-of-care therapy. The receptor comes from a woman aged 40-49 years with glioma. Some clones in this sample may be carry-over from other donors' samples. This sequence joins TRBV13 and TRBJ1-1; D gene ambiguous. The sample was PBMCs, taken from a glioma patient treated with radiotherapy, temozolomide or both. The CDR3 DNA is TGTGCCAGCGAAGAATGGAGCACTGAAGCTTTCTTT. Translation: CASEEWSTEAFF.